This TCR beta chain comes out of a study of cytomegalovirus exposure and HLA in healthy donors. 13 Jbeta primers and 60 Vbeta primers were used for the PCR. Sequenced by immunoSEQ multiplex PCR; TCRdb stores in-frame clones only, minus some. The sample has some 200,000 clones, 75% to 90% seen once; the top ten hold approximately 6.3%. Germline-derived CDR1 and CDR2 are SGHVS and FNYEAQ. The CDR3 is made up of 15 amino acids. Trimming took off 2 bases at V and 5 bases at J, with 13 bases between the two ends. This clonotype was obtained from a middle-aged man in good health and CMV-seropositive. What was sequenced was PBMCs. The chain links TRBV7-6 to TRBJ2-1, with D perhaps TRBD2 (6 bases). The CDR3 region has the DNA TGTGCCAGCAGCTTACGGGGGACGCTAAACAATGAGCAGTTCTTC. This codes for CASSLRGTLNNEQFF.